A single sample is the source of the 5 T cell receptor beta chains below, sequenced in a study of blood T cell repertoires in COVID-19. Measured with immunoSEQ multiplex PCR; TCRdb has only the in-frame clones, and not every one. This table holds 300,000 or so clones, 85% to 90% found once. Specimen: peripheral blood. The receptors here all came from a man aged 65 to 79 with acute or convalescent COVID-19.

The J gene is TRBJ1-1, the V gene TRBV18; 9 bases line up with TRBD1. The germline V gene encodes CDR1 KGHSH and CDR2 LQKENI. The CDR3 is 15 amino acids. Trimming removed 3 bases from V and 5 bases from J; junction bases left unmatched: 7. The CDR3 DNA reads TGTGCCAGCTCACCGAGACAGGGGGTAGGGACTGAAGCTTTCTTT. This translates into CASSPRQGVGTEAFF.

This clone came up a few times. V is TRBV7-8 and J is TRBJ2-1, with 12 bases identical to TRBD2. Germline assignment: CDR1 SGHVS and CDR2 FQNEAQ. Trimming at V came to 4 bases and at J to 0 bases, leaving 4 bases not matched to a gene. This CDR3 has 17 residues. This chain's CDR3 is CASSSRLAGVSYNEQFF. CDR3 DNA: TGTGCCAGCAGCTCGCGACTAGCGGGAGTCTCCTACAATGAGCAGTTCTTC.

Within the sample, this clone is medium-sized. The J gene is TRBJ2-5, the V gene TRBV4-1; weak D call: TRBD1 (6 bases). V dropped 0 bases and J dropped 5 bases, with 19 bases sitting between them. Germline CDR1 MGHRA, CDR2 YSYEKL. The CDR3 covers 17 residues. The CDR3 DNA sequence: TGCGCCAGCAGCCAAGAGGGAGTCTGGGACACGGAGGAGACCCAGTACTTC. Translating it yields CASSQEGVWDTEETQYF.

The chain joins TRBV7-8 to TRBJ1-5, with 7 positions matching TRBD1. V lost 5 bases and J lost 0; bases outside the gene matches: 10. This CDR3 is 17 amino acids long. Germline-derived CDR1 and CDR2 are SGHVS and FQNEAQ. The CDR3 nucleotides are TGTGCCAGCAGCCATCCCTTCCGGGACAGTAGCAATCAGCCCCAGCATTTT. Protein sequence: CASSHPFRDSSNQPQHF.

The chain carries TRBV7-9 and TRBJ2-2; D gene unclear. Germline V lookup: CDR1 SEHNR, CDR2 FQNEAQ (reference sequence). The CDR3 spans 15 residues. V was pared by 3 bases and J by 0 bases, with 8 bases between. DNA for the CDR3: TGTGCCAGCAGCTTGTCAAATGCGAACACCGGGGAGCTGTTTTTT. As protein: CASSLSNANTGELFF.